A single TCR beta chain is shown here with its context. Sequencing was performed with immunoSEQ multiplex PCR; in TCRdb, only in-frame clones are kept and a portion is missing. Of about 90,000 clones in the sample, more than 80% are singletons; the top ten hold approximately 0.2%. Trimming removed 3 bases from V and 8 bases from J, with 13 bases in between. Per the germline V gene, CDR1 is KGHSH and CDR2 is LQKENI. The CDR3 runs 13 residues. This sample was included in a study of OX40 agonist ivuxolimab in advanced cancers. The overall study: People who had prior anti-PD-1, anti-PD-L1 or anti-CTLA-4 therapy could take part, and around 39% had some.

The rearrangement uses TRBV18 and TRBJ1-2, with D maybe TRBD1 (5 bases). The sample in question was CD4+ or CD8+ T cells sorted from blood, obtained in a trial of the OX40 agonist ivuxolimab. The sequence came from an adult with an advanced solid tumor such as melanoma, head and neck, liver or kidney cancer. The CDR3: CASSPTAGRGYTF. The CDR3 DNA sequence: TGTGCCAGCTCACCCACCGCAGGGAGAGGCTACACCTTC.